These 19 T cell receptor beta chains were sequenced from one sample in a study of naive and memory T cell subsets. Two oligonucleotides, mixed equimolar, formed the beta constant-region primer covering TRBC1 and TRBC2. Four rounds of PCR amplified the ligated cDNA using nested alpha and beta constant-region primers plus SP2. MiXCR was run by TCRdb on the UMI-ligation and nested PCR reads, yielding one entry per CDR3 protein. The sample carries roughly 130,000 distinct CDR3 sequences, roughly 32% recorded once. Sequenced input: central memory CD4+ T cells from blood. Receptors were obtained from a human donor in good health.

V gene TRBV7-9 combines with J gene TRBJ2-3, with D perhaps matching TRBD1 or TRBD2 (5 bases each). The CDR3 covers 17 residues. Trimming took 5 bases from V and 0 from J, leaving 18 bases between them. Germline-derived CDR1 and CDR2 are SEHNR and FQNEAQ (reference sequence). Written as DNA, the CDR3 is TGTGCCAGCAGCCCCGAAAGTGGGGGAATGAGCACAGATACGCAGTATTTT. This codes for CASSPESGGMSTDTQYF.

The chain joins TRBV20-1 to TRBJ1-1; D gene ambiguous. The CDR3 spans 12 residues. V dropped 3 bases and J dropped 8 bases, with 13 bases sitting between them. Germline CDR1 reads DFQATT; CDR2 reads SNEGSKA (reference sequence). The CDR3 sequence is CSARRTGKEAFF. The CDR3 region has the DNA TGCAGTGCTAGGCGGACCGGTAAGGAAGCTTTCTTT.

The chain combines TRBV24-1 with TRBJ2-3; the D call may be TRBD1 or TRBD2 (5 bases each). Trimming took 2 bases from V and 6 from J, leaving 17 bases between them. The CDR3 extends over 16 amino acids. Per germline, CDR1 KGHDR and CDR2 SFDVKD. The CDR3 spells CATSDSPRDGLDTQYF. The CDR3 region has the DNA TGTGCCACCAGTGATTCCCCCAGGGACGGGTTGGATACGCAGTATTTT.

This clonotype was detected only a few times. The chain couples TRBV29-1 to TRBJ2-1; TRBD2 matches at 14 bases. Germline-derived CDR1 and CDR2 are SQVTM and ANQGSEA. Trimming cost V 6 bases and J 3 bases; bases outside gene matches: 10. This CDR3 has 17 amino acids. The CDR3 nucleotides are TGCAGCGTGACCGGGACTAGCGGGAGTAGATTCTACAATGAGCAGTTCTTC. It yields the protein CSVTGTSGSRFYNEQFF.

This clonotype was observed once. The genes are TRBV20-1 and TRBJ2-3; D unclear. Germline assignment: CDR1 DFQATT and CDR2 SNEGSKA (reference sequence). Trimming stripped 6 bases from V and 5 bases from J, with 24 bases between. The CDR3 runs 16 residues. The CDR3: CSAELETPPSGDTQYF. The CDR3 DNA is TGCAGTGCCGAGCTAGAAACCCCACCTTCGGGAGATACGCAGTATTTT.

This chain connects TRBV20-1 to TRBJ1-1; no definite D call. CDR1 and CDR2 (germline): DFQATT, SNEGSKA (reference sequence). Trimming took 5 bases from V and 1 from J, leaving 14 bases between them. This CDR3 spans 14 amino acids. Here the CDR3 reads CSAFKQDSNTEAFF. Here the CDR3 DNA reads TGCAGTGCTTTTAAACAAGACTCGAACACTGAAGCTTTCTTT.

The chain carries TRBV6-1 and TRBJ2-2, with D hard to call. The germline V and J ends were trimmed by 1 base and 1 base, with 13 bases remaining between them. In germline, CDR1 is MNHNS, CDR2 SASEGT. The CDR3 is made up of 17 amino acids. CDR3 residues: CASSEGLSPKNTGELFF. Here the CDR3 DNA reads TGTGCCAGCAGTGAAGGGTTATCACCCAAGAACACCGGGGAGCTGTTTTTT.

This clonotype was detected ten times or more. This CDR3 is CASIRTRESYEQYF. In nucleotides, the CDR3 is TGTGCCAGCATTCGGACCCGTGAGTCCTACGAGCAGTACTTC. V is TRBV2 and J is TRBJ2-7; D remains unclear. The germline CDR1 and CDR2 sequences are SNHLY and FYNNEI. CDR3 length: 14 residues. Between the trimmed V and J ends, which lost 7 bases and 1 base, there was a span of 14 bases.

This clonotype was counted between two and nine times. The rearrangement uses TRBV5-1 and TRBJ2-1, with 8 bases identical to TRBD2. This CDR3 comprises 14 residues. V was pared by 1 base and J by 8 bases, with 5 bases of the junction left unmatched. Germline values: CDR1 SGHRS, CDR2 YFSETQ. The CDR3 loop is CASSLLREGDEQFF. The CDR3, as DNA: TGCGCCAGCAGCTTGCTCCGGGAGGGCGATGAGCAGTTCTTC.

This rearrangement joins TRBV29-1 to TRBJ2-1; D remains unclear. The CDR3 covers 10 residues. Trimming stripped 7 bases from V and 8 bases from J, with 9 bases between. Per germline, CDR1 SQVTM and CDR2 ANQGSEA. The chain's CDR3 is CSAGWDEQFF. The CDR3 DNA sequence: TGCAGCGCCGGATGGGATGAGCAGTTCTTC.

This chain links TRBV10-3 with TRBJ1-6; D call uncertain. With 6 bases removed from V and 7 bases from J, the gap between germline ends came to 19 bases. CDR3 length: 16 residues. The V gene's germline CDR1 is ENHRY and CDR2 SYGVKD. The CDR3 nucleotides read TGTGCCATCAGCTCCGGGCGTGGGGAGATGAATTCACCCCTCCACTTT. Its translation: CAISSGRGEMNSPLHF.

Note on this clonotype: This may stem from a read error, because a much larger clone lies one nucleotide away. The conserved phenylalanine or tryptophan is not found at the CDR3 terminus, so this likely reflects a read error. V gene TRBV5-1 combines with J gene TRBJ2-7; D is unclear. The V end was cut by 4 bases, the J end by 2 bases, with 10 bases between. There are 13 residues in the CDR3. Germline V gene data show CDR1 as SGHRS and CDR2 as YFSETQ. The CDR3, as DNA: TGCGCCAGCAGCCGGTCACTTACCTACGAGCAGTACCTC. Its translation: CASSRSLTYEQYL.

This clonotype was found a few times. The chain carries TRBV5-1 and TRBJ2-3, with 10 positions matching TRBD2. Germline CDR1 reads SGHRS; CDR2 reads YFSETQ. V lost 0 bases and J lost 7; bases outside the gene matches: 8. CDR3 length equals 16 residues. The CDR3 DNA follows: TGCGCCAGCAGCTTGGGTCCTAGCGGGAGTGGTAATACGCAGTATTTT. Translated: CASSLGPSGSGNTQYF.

The rearrangement joins TRBV20-1 to TRBJ2-1, with TRBD2 matching 11 bases. CDR1 DFQATT and CDR2 SNEGSKA come from the germline V gene (reference sequence). V lost 3 bases, J lost 6 bases, and 10 bases stayed unmatched. CDR3 length: 16 amino acids. CDR3 DNA sequence: TGCAGTGCTAGTGCCCTTAGCGGGAGGGGGCCCAATGAGCAGTTCTTC. Encoded protein: CSASALSGRGPNEQFF.

This clonotype was seen more than once but under ten times. The chain is built from TRBV12-3 or TRBV12-4 and TRBJ2-3; a possible D gene is TRBD2 (5 bases). This CDR3 region has 15 residues. Trimming took 3 bases from V and 0 from J, leaving 10 bases between them. CDR3 bases: TGTGCCAGCAGTTTCTACGGAGGCAGCACAGATACGCAGTATTTT. It codes for CASSFYGGSTDTQYF.

This clonotype appeared many times. V is TRBV7-8 and J is TRBJ2-1; 10 bases match TRBD2. The CDR3 is made up of 18 amino acids. V lost 5 bases, J lost 3 bases, and 13 bases stayed unmatched. The germline gives CDR1 SGHVS, CDR2 FQNEAQ. The CDR3 spells CASSPFTILAGIYNEQFF. The CDR3 DNA follows: TGTGCCAGCAGCCCCTTCACCATACTAGCGGGAATCTACAATGAGCAGTTCTTC.

The chain combines TRBV7-6 with TRBJ2-7; 10 nucleotides align to TRBD1. Germline assignment: CDR1 SGHVS and CDR2 FNYEAQ. V shed 1 base, J shed 6 bases, and the junction held 3 bases outside the gene matches. CDR3 length: 14 amino acids. In DNA form, the CDR3 reads TGTGCCAGCAGCTTAGAGACAGGGGGCTCCGAGCAGTACTTC. Translated, it gives CASSLETGGSEQYF.

V and J are TRBV29-1 and TRBJ2-7; D is perhaps TRBD1 (6 bases). Germline loops: CDR1 SQVTM, CDR2 ANQGSEA. This CDR3 is 12 amino acids long. V lost 7 bases, J lost 2 bases, and 12 bases lay in between. The CDR3 coding sequence is TGCAGCGCTGGGACAAGGACCTACGAGCAGTACTTC. Amino acids: CSAGTRTYEQYF.

This clonotype was seen a few times. This rearrangement joins TRBV6-2 or TRBV6-3 to TRBJ2-4; 7 bases map to TRBD2. The trim removed 2 bases at V and 0 bases at J, leaving 4 bases unmatched. The CDR3 has 16 residues. Germline V gene sequence: CDR1 MNHEY, CDR2 SVGEGT. The CDR3 nucleotides read TGTGCCAGCAGTTACGGGGCGGGAGCAGCCAAAAACATTCAGTACTTC. Residues: CASSYGAGAAKNIQYF.